The 24 T cell receptor beta chains in this list originate from one sample, sequenced in a study of OX40 agonist ivuxolimab in advanced cancers. The method was immunoSEQ multiplex PCR; TCRdb's version includes in-frame clones alone and lacks a portion of them. The repertoire includes tens of thousands of clones, about 91% of them detected once, and under 0.4% sits in the top ten. Sequencing was performed on CD4+ or CD8+ T cells sorted from blood, taken in a trial of the OX40 agonist ivuxolimab. Receptor source: an adult with an advanced solid tumor such as melanoma, head and neck, liver or kidney cancer.

This clone occurred once. This rearrangement joins TRBV30 to TRBJ1-4; tentative D call: TRBD1 (5 bases). The CDR3 is 14 amino acids. Per the germline V gene, CDR1 is GTSNPN and CDR2 is SVGIG (reference sequence). The V and J ends lost 0 bases and 8 bases respectively, with 13 bases between them. CDR3 coding DNA: TGTGCCTGGAGTGTTTTGGAGGGGACGGAAAAACTGTTTTTT. This codes for CAWSVLEGTEKLFF.

This clone has only a few counts. The chain uses TRBV30 and TRBJ1-5; D uncertain. The CDR3 loop spans 14 amino acids. CDR1 GTSNPN and CDR2 SVGIG come from the germline V gene (reference sequence). Trimming stripped 4 bases from V and 6 bases from J, with 16 bases between. CDR3 amino acids: CAWTKGGESQPQHF. Written as DNA, the CDR3 is TGTGCCTGGACCAAGGGTGGGGAATCTCAGCCCCAGCATTTT.

The rearrangement joins TRBV30 to TRBJ2-5; D might be TRBD1 (6 bases). The CDR3 runs to 13 residues. In germline, CDR1 is GTSNPN, CDR2 SVGIG (reference sequence). Trimming shortened V by 3 bases and J by 9 bases, and 17 bases separated the two germline ends. CDR3 DNA: TGTGCCTGGAGCCTTTCAGGGGTTGGGGCCCAGTACTTC. Encoded protein: CAWSLSGVGAQYF.

V is TRBV5-6 and J is TRBJ2-5; 10 bases align to TRBD2. This CDR3 contains 15 residues. Trimming cost V 4 bases and J 1 base; bases outside gene matches: 4. Germline CDR1 and CDR2: SGHDT and YYEEEE. The CDR3 bases are TGTGCCAGCAGCAGGACTAGCGGAGGCCAAGAGACCCAGTACTTC. It specifies CASSRTSGGQETQYF.

This chain joins TRBV7-2 and TRBJ1-1, with 10 bases identical to TRBD1. CDR1 and CDR2 from the germline V gene are SGHTA and FQGNSA. CDR3 length: 13 amino acids. The trim removed 5 bases at V and 8 bases at J, leaving 5 bases unmatched. The CDR3 sequence: CASSVDRGREAFF. The CDR3 region has the DNA TGTGCCAGCAGCGTTGACAGGGGGCGCGAAGCTTTCTTT. Full variable domain (missing parts from reference TRBV7-2 and TRBJ1-1): GAGVSQSPSNKVTEKGKDVELRCDPISGHTALYWYRQSLGQGLEFLIYFQGNSAPDKSGLPSDRFSAERTGGSVSTLTIQRTQQEDSAVYLCASSVDRGREAFFGQGTRLTVV.

The chain uses TRBV27 and TRBJ2-6, with D hard to call. V was cut by 2 bases and J by 2 bases, with 4 bases left in between. The CDR3 consists of 14 residues. Germline V gives CDR1 MNHEY, CDR2 SMNVEV (reference sequence). The CDR3, as DNA: TGTGCCAGCAGTTTAGAGGCTGGGGCCAACGTCCTGACTTTC. As protein: CASSLEAGANVLTF. Complete variable domain (other parts from reference TRBV27 and TRBJ2-6): EAQVTQNPRYLITVTGKKLTVTCSQNMNHEYMSWYRQDPGLGLRQIYYSMNVEVTDKGDVPEGYKVSRKEKRNFPLILESPSPNQTSLYFCASSLEAGANVLTFGAGSRLTVL.

A single count supports this clone. The rearrangement uses TRBV15 and TRBJ2-1; 9 bases map to TRBD2. CDR3 length equals 18 residues. Germline assignment: CDR1 LNHNV and CDR2 YYDKDF (reference sequence). J lost 0 bases, V lost 0 bases, and 6 bases had no gene match. The CDR3 region has the DNA TGTGCCACCAGCAGAGATTGGGGTAGCGGGAGCTCCTACAATGAGCAGTTCTTC. This gives the protein CATSRDWGSGSSYNEQFF.

The chain uses TRBV4-2 and TRBJ2-7, with 10 nucleotides matching TRBD2. Germline assignment: CDR1 LGHNA and CDR2 YNFKEQ. The CDR3 length is 16 residues. Trimming at V came to 5 bases and at J to 1 base, leaving 8 bases not matched to a gene. The CDR3 DNA sequence: TGTGCCAGCAGCAAAGCCGGGACTAGCGCTTCCTACGAGCAGTACTTC. Amino acid sequence: CASSKAGTSASYEQYF.

The chain couples TRBV5-8 to TRBJ2-5; D not resolved. The CDR3 extends over 12 amino acids. Trimming took off 6 bases at V and 4 bases at J, with 10 bases between the two ends. Germline CDR1 reads SGHTS; CDR2 reads YDEGEE. This CDR3 is CASITLGETQYF. CDR3 nucleotides: TGTGCCAGCATCACCCTGGGAGAGACCCAGTACTTC.

The chain employs TRBV19 and TRBJ1-1; 7 bases map to TRBD1. Germline V gives CDR1 LNHDA, CDR2 SQIVND (reference sequence). Trimming at V came to 6 bases and at J to 5 bases, leaving 9 bases not matched to a gene. CDR3 length equals 14 residues. DNA for the CDR3: TGTGCCAGTAGGGGGGGGGACAGAAGGACTGAAGCTTTCTTT. Protein: CASRGGDRRTEAFF.

This clone has a single count. The chain employs TRBV7-2 and TRBJ2-1, with TRBD2 identical over 13 bases. The CDR3 has 19 amino acids. The germline V gene encodes CDR1 SGHTA and CDR2 FQGNSA. V shed 2 bases and J 6 bases; nucleotides not matched to a gene: 13. The CDR3 here is CASSLPDRGLAGLINEQFF. CDR3 coding DNA: TGTGCCAGCAGCTTACCCGACAGGGGACTAGCGGGACTTATCAATGAGCAGTTCTTC.

This clone appeared a single time. The rearrangement links TRBV18 to TRBJ2-2; the D gene could be TRBD1 or TRBD2 (5 bases each). The CDR3 is made up of 16 amino acids. The germline V and J ends were trimmed by 2 bases and 5 bases, with 15 bases remaining between them. Germline lookup yields CDR1 KGHSH and CDR2 LQKENI. CDR3: CASSPTRQPGTGELFF. The CDR3 DNA reads as TGTGCCAGCTCACCAACTAGACAGCCAGGGACCGGGGAGCTGTTTTTT.

V gene TRBV7-9 combines with J gene TRBJ2-2, with a weak D call TRBD1 (6 bases). CDR3 length: 17 amino acids. Trimming stripped 4 bases from V and 1 base from J, with 16 bases between. Germline assignment: CDR1 SEHNR and CDR2 FQNEAQ (reference sequence). The CDR3 loop is CASSYREKRLNTGELFF. The DNA of the CDR3 is TGTGCCAGCAGCTACAGGGAGAAGCGATTGAACACCGGGGAGCTGTTTTTT.

The V call is TRBV18, the J call TRBJ2-5; TRBD1 matches at 7 bases. The CDR3 runs to 16 residues. The germline CDR1 and CDR2 sequences are KGHSH and LQKENI. J lost 5 bases, V lost 3 bases, and 12 bases had no gene match. CDR3 in DNA: TGTGCCAGCTCACCCAATTCCCCCCAGGGACAGGAGACCCAGTACTTC. It codes for CASSPNSPQGQETQYF.

The chain carries TRBV7-8 and TRBJ2-5; 13 positions agree with TRBD2. The end of the DNA aligns better with TRBJ2-7, so the J call may be wrong. This CDR3 spans 15 amino acids. From germline, CDR1 is SGHVS and CDR2 FQNEAQ. The CDR3 loop is CASSVKTSGRDEQYF. The CDR3 DNA is TGTGCCAGCAGCGTAAAAACTAGCGGGAGGGACGAGCAGTACTTC.

The chain has TRBV7-9 and TRBJ2-1, with D hard to call. V lost 5 bases to trimming and J lost 5 bases, with 10 bases between them. The CDR3 contains 13 residues. Germline V gives CDR1 SEHNR, CDR2 FQNEAQ (reference sequence). The CDR3 DNA reads TGTGCCAGCAGCCCCGATTACAACAATGAGCAGTTCTTC. This translates into CASSPDYNNEQFF.

This clone appeared a single time. The genes are TRBV11-2 and TRBJ2-1, with 13 nucleotides matching TRBD2. The CDR3 loop spans 15 amino acids. Germline CDR1 SGHAT, CDR2 FQNNGV. The trim removed 4 bases at V and 10 bases at J, leaving 7 bases unmatched. The CDR3: CASSSTSGRGLEQFF. CDR3 bases: TGTGCCAGCAGCTCCACTAGCGGGAGGGGATTGGAGCAGTTCTTC.

V and J are TRBV14 and TRBJ2-1, with a weak D call TRBD2 (7 bases). This CDR3 has 16 residues. The V gene lost 4 bases and the J gene lost 4 bases, with 17 bases spanning the gap. CDR1 is SGHDN and CDR2 is FVKESK in the germline V gene. The CDR3 loop reads CASSPLKGGWYNEQFF. The CDR3 bases are TGTGCCAGCAGCCCGCTCAAGGGGGGGTGGTACAATGAGCAGTTCTTC. Together with reference TRBV14 and TRBJ2-1, the CDR3 gives the full variable domain: EAGVTQFPSHSVIEKGQTVTLRCDPISGHDNLYWYRRVMGKEIKFLLHFVKESKQDESGMPNNRFLAERTGGTYSTLKVQPAELEDSGVYFCASSPLKGGWYNEQFFGPGTRLTVL.

V usage is TRBV18 and J usage is TRBJ2-5; 7 bases line up with TRBD1. The V segment lost 5 bases and the J segment 5 bases; nucleotides outside the gene matches: 8. This CDR3 is built from 14 residues. Germline assignment: CDR1 KGHSH and CDR2 LQKENI. The CDR3 region has the DNA TGTGCCAGCTCAGAGCAGGGGGATTGGGAGACCCAGTACTTC. Translation: CASSEQGDWETQYF.

This chain uses TRBV20-1 with TRBJ2-5; D remains ambiguous. The CDR3 spans 10 residues. Germline lookup yields CDR1 DFQATT and CDR2 SNEGSKA (reference sequence). The V end was cut by 5 bases, the J end by 3 bases, with 4 bases between. As DNA, the CDR3 is TGCAGTGCTGCTAAAGAGACCCAGTACTTC. This codes for CSAAKETQYF.

The V and J genes are TRBV10-3 and TRBJ2-3; D possibly corresponds to TRBD2 (5 bases). Germline lookup yields CDR1 ENHRY and CDR2 SYGVKD. This CDR3 has 16 amino acids. V lost 2 bases and J lost 0, with 12 bases in between. CDR3: CAISEAGGLSTDTQYF. Written as DNA, the CDR3 is TGTGCCATCAGTGAGGCGGGCGGGCTTAGCACAGATACGCAGTATTTT.

This chain joins TRBV5-4 and TRBJ2-3; D unclear. This CDR3 comprises 17 residues. The V gene lost 4 bases and the J gene lost 0 bases, with 18 bases spanning the gap. Per germline, CDR1 SGHNT and CDR2 YYREEE (reference sequence). CDR3 nucleotides: TGTGCCAGCAGCCCAAGTCCAACGGTCCGTAGCACAGATACGCAGTATTTT. Translated: CASSPSPTVRSTDTQYF. Looking up the rest from reference TRBV5-4 and TRBJ2-3 gives the full variable domain: ETGVTQSPTHLIKTRGQQVTLRCSSQSGHNTVSWYQQALGQGPQFIFQYYREEENGRGNFPPRFSGLQFPNYSSELNVNALELDDSALYLCASSPSPTVRSTDTQYFGPGTRLTVL.

In nucleotides, the CDR3 is TGTGCCAGCAGCTTGGGACAAGGAGATACGCAGTATTTT. Translation: CASSLGQGDTQYF. The V gene is TRBV7-7, the J gene TRBJ2-3; tentative D call: TRBD1 (6 bases). The CDR3 loop spans 13 amino acids. The V gene lost 3 bases and the J gene lost 5 bases, with 9 bases spanning the gap. Germline CDR1 is SSHAT and CDR2 is FNYEAQ (reference sequence). The entire variable domain, with the rest obtained from reference TRBV7-7 and TRBJ2-3, is as follows: GAGVSQSPRYKVTKRGQDVTLRCDPISSHATLYWYQQALGQGPEFLTYFNYEAQPDKSGLPSDRFSAERPEGSISTLTIQRTEQRDSAMYRCASSLGQGDTQYFGPGTRLTVL.

The chain is built from TRBV5-5 and TRBJ1-5, with D possibly being TRBD1 (6 bases). This CDR3 contains 16 residues. In germline, CDR1 is SGHKS, CDR2 YYEKEE (reference sequence). The germline V and J ends were trimmed by 1 base and 3 bases, with 14 bases remaining between them. CDR3 DNA sequence: TGTGCCAGCAGCTTGTCCGGGGGCGTCCTCAATCAGCCCCAGCATTTT. Translated, it gives CASSLSGGVLNQPQHF.